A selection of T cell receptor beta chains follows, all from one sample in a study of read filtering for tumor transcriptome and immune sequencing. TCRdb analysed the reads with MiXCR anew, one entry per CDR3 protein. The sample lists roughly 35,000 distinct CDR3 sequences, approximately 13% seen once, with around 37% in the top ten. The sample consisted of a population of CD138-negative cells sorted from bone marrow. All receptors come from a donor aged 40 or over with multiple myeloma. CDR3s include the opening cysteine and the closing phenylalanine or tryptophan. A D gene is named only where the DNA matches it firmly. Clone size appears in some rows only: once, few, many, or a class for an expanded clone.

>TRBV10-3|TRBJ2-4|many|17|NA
TGTGCCATCAGTGAGTCGACGGGAGTTGGGGCCAAAAACATTCAGTACTTC
CAISESTGVGAKNIQYF
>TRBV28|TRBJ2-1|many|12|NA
TGTGCCAGCAGTTTACCGGGACCAGAGCAGTTCTTC
CASSLPGPEQFF
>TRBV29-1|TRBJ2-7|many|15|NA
TGCAGCGTTGGGTTGGGGCGGGTTTCCTCCTACGAGCAGTACTTC
CSVGLGRVSSYEQYF
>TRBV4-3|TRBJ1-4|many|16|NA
TGCGCCAGCAGCCAAGATCGGGGACGGCGAAATGAAAAACTGTTTTTT
CASSQDRGRRNEKLFF
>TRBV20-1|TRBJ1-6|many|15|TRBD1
TGCAGTGCTAGCTCCAGACAGGGTGGTAATTCACCCCTCCACTTT
CSASSRQGGNSPLHF
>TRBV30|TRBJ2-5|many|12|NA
TGTGCCTGGACCGCACTCGGACGGATCCAGTACTTC
CAWTALGRIQYF
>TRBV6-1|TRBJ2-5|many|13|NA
TGTGCCAGCAGTGAAGTGGTTGGGGCCTTCCAGTACTTC
CASSEVVGAFQYF
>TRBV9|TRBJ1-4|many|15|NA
TGTGCCAGCAGCGTACAGACAGCAGCTAATGAAAAACTGTTTTTT
CASSVQTAANEKLFF
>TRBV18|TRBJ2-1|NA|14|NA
TGTGCCGGCTCACCATCCGCGATATACAATGAGCAGTTCTTC
CAGSPSAIYNEQFF
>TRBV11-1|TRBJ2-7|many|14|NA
TGTGCCAGCAGCTTTTCGGGGGAATCCTACGAGCAGTACTTC
CASSFSGESYEQYF
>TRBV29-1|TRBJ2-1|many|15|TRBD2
TGCAGCATTCAAATAGCGGGAGGCTCCTACAATGAGCAGTTCTTC
CSIQIAGGSYNEQFF
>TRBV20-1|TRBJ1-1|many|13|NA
TGCAGTCCCTACGCCCCGGTGAACACTGAAGCTTTCTTT
CSPYAPVNTEAFF
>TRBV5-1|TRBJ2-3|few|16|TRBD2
TGCGCCAGCAGCCCCCCGAGTAGCGGGGGGGCCGATACGCAGTATTTT
CASSPPSSGGADTQYF
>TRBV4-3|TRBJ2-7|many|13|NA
TGCGCCAGCAGCCAAGGGGCGCTGGACGAGCAGTACTTC
CASSQGALDEQYF
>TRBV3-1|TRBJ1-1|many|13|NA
TGTGCCAGCAGCCAAGGGTACTACACTGAAGCTTTCTTT
CASSQGYYTEAFF
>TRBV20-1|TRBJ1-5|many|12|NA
TGCAGTGCTAGAGTGGGGTTTCAGCCCCAGCATTTT
CSARVGFQPQHF
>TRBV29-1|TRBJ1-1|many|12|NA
TGCAGCGTTGATAGTCGGGGCCAGTCAGCTTTCTTT
CSVDSRGQSAFF
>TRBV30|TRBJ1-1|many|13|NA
TGTGCCTGGAGTGTACCGGGGTCCACTGAAGCTTTCTTT
CAWSVPGSTEAFF
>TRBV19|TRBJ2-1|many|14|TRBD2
TGTGCCAGTTCGACTAGCGGGAGTGGGGATGAGCAGTTCTTC
CASSTSGSGDEQFF
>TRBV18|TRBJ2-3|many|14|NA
TGTGCCAGCTCACCAATAGAGAACACAGATACGCAGTATTTT
CASSPIENTDTQYF
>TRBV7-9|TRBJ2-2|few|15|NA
TGTGCCAGCAGCTTAGATCTGGACTATACCGGGGAGCTGTTTTTT
CASSLDLDYTGELFF
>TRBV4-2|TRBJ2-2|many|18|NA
TGTGCCAGCAGCCAGCTATCCCCAGGGGGACTATACACCGGGGAGCTGTTTTTT
CASSQLSPGGLYTGELFF
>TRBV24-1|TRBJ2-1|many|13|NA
TGTGCCACCAGCGAAGGACTACGCAATGAGCAGTTCTTC
CATSEGLRNEQFF
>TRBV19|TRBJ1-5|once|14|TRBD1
TGTGCCGGTAATCGACAGGGTGGAAATCAGCCCCAGCATTTT
CAGNRQGGNQPQHF
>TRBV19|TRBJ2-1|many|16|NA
TGTGCCAGTACGCCCAGGGGATCGGCGGCCTACAATGAGCAGTTCTTC
CASTPRGSAAYNEQFF
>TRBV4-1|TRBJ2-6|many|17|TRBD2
TGTGCCAGCAGCCTTGGCGGGGGAGCCTCTGGGGCCAACGTCCTGACTTTC
CASSLGGGASGANVLTF